Sequencing of this T cell receptor beta chain was carried out in a study of PD-1 blockade in classical Hodgkin lymphoma. The data were produced by immunoSEQ multiplex PCR, yet TCRdb's version contains in-frame clones alone and is incomplete. The table lists about 58,000 clones, about 91% of them singletons. CDR3 length: 14 amino acids. V dropped 10 bases and J dropped 3 bases, with 16 bases sitting between them. Germline loops: CDR1 SGHVS, CDR2 FQNEAQ. Every patient experienced relapse after autologous stem cell transplantation, and brentuximab vedotin exposure varied. The chain is built from TRBV7-8 and TRBJ2-1, with a weak D call TRBD1 (5 bases). This sequence originates from a human donor with classical Hodgkin lymphoma. Here the sequenced sample was peripheral blood mononuclear cells (PBMCs), taken before the second cycle of nivolumab. The CDR3 loop reads CATIRARVYNEQFF. In DNA form, the CDR3 reads TGTGCCACAATCAGGGCCCGGGTCTACAATGAGCAGTTCTTC.